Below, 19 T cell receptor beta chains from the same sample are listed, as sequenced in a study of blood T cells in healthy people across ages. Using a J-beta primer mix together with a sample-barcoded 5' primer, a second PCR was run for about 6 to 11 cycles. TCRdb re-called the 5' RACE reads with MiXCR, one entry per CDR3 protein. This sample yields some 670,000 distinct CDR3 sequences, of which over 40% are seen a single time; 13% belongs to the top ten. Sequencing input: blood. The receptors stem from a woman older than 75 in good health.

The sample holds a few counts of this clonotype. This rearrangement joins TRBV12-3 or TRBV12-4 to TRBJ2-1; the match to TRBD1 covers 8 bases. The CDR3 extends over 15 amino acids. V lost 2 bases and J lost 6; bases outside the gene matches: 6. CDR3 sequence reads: CASSLYGTGSNEQFF. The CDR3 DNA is TGTGCCAGCAGTTTATACGGGACAGGCTCCAATGAGCAGTTCTTC.

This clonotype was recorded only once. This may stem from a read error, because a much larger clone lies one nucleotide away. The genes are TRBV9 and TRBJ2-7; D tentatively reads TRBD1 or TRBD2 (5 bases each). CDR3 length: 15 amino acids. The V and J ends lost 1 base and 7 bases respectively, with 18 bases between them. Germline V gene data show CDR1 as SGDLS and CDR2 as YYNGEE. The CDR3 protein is CASSVYPGPYNEQYF. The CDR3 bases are TGTGCCAGCAGCGTATACCCGGGACCCTACAATGAGCAGTACTTC. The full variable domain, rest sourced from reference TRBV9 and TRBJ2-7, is DSGVTQTPKHLITATGQRVTLRCSPRSGDLSVYWYQQSLDQGLQFLIQYYNGEERAKGNILERFSAQQFPDLHSELNLSSLELGDSALYFCASSVYPGPYNEQYFGPGTRLTVT.

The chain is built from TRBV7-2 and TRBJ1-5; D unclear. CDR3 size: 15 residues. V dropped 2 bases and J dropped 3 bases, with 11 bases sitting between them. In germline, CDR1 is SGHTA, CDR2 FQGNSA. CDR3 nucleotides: TGTGCCAGCAGCTTATTAGCCAGCTACAATCAGCCCCAGCATTTT. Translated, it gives CASSLLASYNQPQHF.

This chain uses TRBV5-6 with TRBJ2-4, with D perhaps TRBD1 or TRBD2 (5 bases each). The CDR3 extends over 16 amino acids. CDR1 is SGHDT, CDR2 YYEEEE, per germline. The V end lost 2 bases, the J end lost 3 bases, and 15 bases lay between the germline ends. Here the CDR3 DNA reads TGTGCCAGCAGCTTTGTACCGGGGCATGGCAAAAACATTCAGTACTTC. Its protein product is CASSFVPGHGKNIQYF. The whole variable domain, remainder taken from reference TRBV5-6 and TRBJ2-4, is DAGVTQSPTHLIKTRGQQVTLRCSPKSGHDTVSWYQQALGQGPQFIFQYYEEEERQRGNFPDRFSGHQFPNYSSELNVNALLLGDSALYLCASSFVPGHGKNIQYFGAGTRLSVL.

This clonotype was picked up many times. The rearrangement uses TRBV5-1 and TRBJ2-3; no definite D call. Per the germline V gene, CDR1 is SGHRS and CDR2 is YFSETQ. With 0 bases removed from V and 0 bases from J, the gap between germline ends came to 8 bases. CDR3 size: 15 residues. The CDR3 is CASSLDGVSTDTQYF. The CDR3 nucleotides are TGCGCCAGCAGCTTGGATGGAGTGAGCACAGATACGCAGTATTTT.

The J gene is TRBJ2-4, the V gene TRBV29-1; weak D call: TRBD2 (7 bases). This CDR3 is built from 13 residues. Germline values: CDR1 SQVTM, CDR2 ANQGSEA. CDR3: CCSTGGGENIQYF. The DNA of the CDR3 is TGCTGCTCCACAGGAGGGGGGGAAAACATTCAGTACTTC.

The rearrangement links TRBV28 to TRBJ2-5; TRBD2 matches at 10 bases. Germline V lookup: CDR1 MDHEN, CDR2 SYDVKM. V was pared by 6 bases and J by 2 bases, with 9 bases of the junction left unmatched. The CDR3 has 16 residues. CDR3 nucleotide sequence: TGTGCCAGCAGCCCGTCGGGACTAGCGCAGCAAGAGACCCAGTACTTC. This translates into CASSPSGLAQQETQYF. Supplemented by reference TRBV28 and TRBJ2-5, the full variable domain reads DVKVTQSSRYLVKRTGEKVFLECVQDMDHENMFWYRQDPGLGLRLIYFSYDVKMKEKGDIPEGYSVSREKKERFSLILESASTNQTSMYLCASSPSGLAQQETQYFGPGTRLLVL.

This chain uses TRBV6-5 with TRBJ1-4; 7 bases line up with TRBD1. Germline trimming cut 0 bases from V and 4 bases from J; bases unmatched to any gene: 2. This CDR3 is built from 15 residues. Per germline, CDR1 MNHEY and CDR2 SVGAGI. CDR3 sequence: CASSYSGQNNEKLFF. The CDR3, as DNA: TGTGCCAGCAGTTACTCGGGACAGAATAATGAAAAACTGTTTTTT.

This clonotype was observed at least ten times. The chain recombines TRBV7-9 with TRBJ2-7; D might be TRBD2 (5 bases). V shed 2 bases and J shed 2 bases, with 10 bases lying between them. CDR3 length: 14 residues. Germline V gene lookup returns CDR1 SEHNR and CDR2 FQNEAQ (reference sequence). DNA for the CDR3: TGTGCCAGCAGCTTATACGGGAAGACCTACGAGCAGTACTTC. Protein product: CASSLYGKTYEQYF.

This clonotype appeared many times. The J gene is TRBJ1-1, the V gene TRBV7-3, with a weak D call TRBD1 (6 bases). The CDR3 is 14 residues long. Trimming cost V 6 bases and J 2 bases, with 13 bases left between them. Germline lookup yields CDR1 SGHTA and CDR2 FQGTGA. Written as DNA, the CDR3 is TGTGCCAGCAGTTCCGGGACAATAAACACTGAAGCTTTCTTT. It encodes CASSSGTINTEAFF.

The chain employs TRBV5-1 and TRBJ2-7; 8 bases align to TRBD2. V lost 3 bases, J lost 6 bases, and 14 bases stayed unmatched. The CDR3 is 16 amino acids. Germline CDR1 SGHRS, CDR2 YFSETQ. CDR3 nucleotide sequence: TGCGCCAGCAGCTCCCAAAAGACTAGCGTCACCTGCGAGCAGTACTTC. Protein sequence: CASSSQKTSVTCEQYF. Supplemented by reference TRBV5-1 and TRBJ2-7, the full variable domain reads KAGVTQTPRYLIKTRGQQVTLSCSPISGHRSVSWYQQTPGQGLQFLFEYFSETQRNKGNFPGRFSGRQFSNSRSEMNVSTLELGDSALYLCASSSQKTSVTCEQYFGPGTRLTVT.

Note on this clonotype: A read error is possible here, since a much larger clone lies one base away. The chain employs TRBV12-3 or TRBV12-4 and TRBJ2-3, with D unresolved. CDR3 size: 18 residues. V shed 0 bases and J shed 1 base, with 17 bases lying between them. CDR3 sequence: CASSLAHGLSLGTDTQYF. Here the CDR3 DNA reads TGTGCCAGCAGTTTAGCCCACGGGCTAAGTTTGGGCACAGATACGCAGTATTTT.

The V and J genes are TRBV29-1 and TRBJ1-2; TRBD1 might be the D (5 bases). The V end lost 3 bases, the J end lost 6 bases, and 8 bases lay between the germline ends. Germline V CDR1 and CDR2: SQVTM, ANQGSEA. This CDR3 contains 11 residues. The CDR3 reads CSVEGENGYTF. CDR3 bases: TGCAGCGTTGAGGGGGAGAATGGCTACACCTTC.

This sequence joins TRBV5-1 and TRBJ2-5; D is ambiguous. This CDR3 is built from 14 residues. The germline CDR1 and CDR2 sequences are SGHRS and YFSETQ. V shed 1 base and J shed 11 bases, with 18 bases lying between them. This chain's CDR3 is CASSLPSLYNEQYF. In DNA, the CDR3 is TGCGCCAGCAGCTTGCCTTCCCTTTACAATGAGCAGTACTTC.

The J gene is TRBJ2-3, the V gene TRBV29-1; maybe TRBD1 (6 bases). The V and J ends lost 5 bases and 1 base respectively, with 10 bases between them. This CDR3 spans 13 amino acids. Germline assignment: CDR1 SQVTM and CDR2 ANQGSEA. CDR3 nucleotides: TGCAGCGTTACAGGGTTCGGCACAGATACGCAGTATTTT. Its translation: CSVTGFGTDTQYF.

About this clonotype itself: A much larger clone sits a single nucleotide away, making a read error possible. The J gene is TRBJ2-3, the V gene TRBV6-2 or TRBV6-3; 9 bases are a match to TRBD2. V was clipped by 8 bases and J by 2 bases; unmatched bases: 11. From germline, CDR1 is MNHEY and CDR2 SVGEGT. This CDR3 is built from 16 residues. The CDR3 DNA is TGTGCCAGCTGTCAGCGACTAGCGGCGTCCACAGATACGCAGTATTTT. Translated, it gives CASCQRLAASTDTQYF.

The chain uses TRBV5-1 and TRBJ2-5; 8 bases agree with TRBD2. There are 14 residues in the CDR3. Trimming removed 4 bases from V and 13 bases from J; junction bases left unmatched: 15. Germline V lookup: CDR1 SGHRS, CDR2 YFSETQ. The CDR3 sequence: CASSAVSESGGVYF. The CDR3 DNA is TGCGCCAGCAGCGCCGTGAGTGAAAGCGGGGGAGTGTACTTC.

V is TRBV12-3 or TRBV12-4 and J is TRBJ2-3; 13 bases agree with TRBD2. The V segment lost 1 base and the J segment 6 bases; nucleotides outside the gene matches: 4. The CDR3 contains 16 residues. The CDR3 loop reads CASSLEGLAGRDTQYF. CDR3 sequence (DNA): TGTGCCAGCAGTTTAGAGGGACTAGCGGGGCGGGATACGCAGTATTTT.

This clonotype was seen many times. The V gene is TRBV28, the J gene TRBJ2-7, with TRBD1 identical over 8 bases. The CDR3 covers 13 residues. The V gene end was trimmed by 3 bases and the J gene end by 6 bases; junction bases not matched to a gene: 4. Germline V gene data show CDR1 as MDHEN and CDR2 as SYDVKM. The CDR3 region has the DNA TGTGCCAGCAGTTTGAGACAGGGGAGCGAGCAGTACTTC. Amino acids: CASSLRQGSEQYF.